Below are 2 T cell receptor beta chains sequenced from a single sample in a study of T cells after yellow fever vaccination. TCRdb reprocessed the 5' RACE reads via MiXCR and lists one record per CDR3 protein. The table includes 200,000 to 300,000 distinct CDR3 sequences, roughly 7.2% detected once. The material was CD4+ T cells sorted from PBMCs, obtained 15 days after the yellow fever booster vaccination. The source of these receptors is a man younger than 45 who received the YFV17D yellow fever vaccine.

This clonotype was seen repeatedly, ten times or more. The V and J genes are TRBV24-1 and TRBJ1-1, with D possibly being TRBD1 (6 bases). Trimming took 3 bases from V and 8 from J, leaving 21 bases between them. From germline, CDR1 is KGHDR and CDR2 SFDVKD. The CDR3 length is 16 residues. The CDR3 protein is CATSDHLNTGMGEAFF. CDR3 nucleotides: TGTGCCACCAGTGATCACCTGAACACAGGGATGGGGGAAGCTTTCTTT.

This clonotype has ten or more counts. The chain combines TRBV7-7 with TRBJ2-5, with 8 positions matching TRBD2. The germline gives CDR1 SSHAT, CDR2 FNYEAQ (reference sequence). This CDR3 is 15 amino acids long. V lost 2 bases to trimming and J lost 1 base; unmatched junction nucleotides: 3. The CDR3 protein is CASSLLAGSQETQYF. CDR3 coding DNA: TGTGCCAGCAGCTTACTAGCGGGTTCCCAAGAGACCCAGTACTTC.